Reported below is one TCR beta chain. Its antigen is as yet unknown. The junction had 6 bases not matched to a gene; V was cut back by 6 bases and J by 8 bases. Germline-derived CDR1 and CDR2 are SQVTM and ANQGSEA. The CDR3 has 12 residues. The source of the sample is a study of T cell repertoires in cytomegalovirus infection. Looking at the study overall: CMV infection and matching HLA type were both indicated by public TCR beta signatures. Study-wide findings and caveats: Cumulative frequency (of public TCR beta family members) identified carriers of CMV plus the relevant HLA. Dominating the ex vivo response were TCR beta clonotypes that were CMV-specific and HLA-C-restricted.

A single record per CDR3 protein comes from TCRdb applying MiXCR to the reads. The table includes more than 85,000 distinct CDR3 sequences, 20% to 30% detected once. Input material: CD8+ T cells from PBMCs. The receptor was isolated from a human donor in good health (CMV status not recorded). Some clones in this sample may be carry-over from other donors' samples. The chain has TRBV29-1 and TRBJ2-1; 8 bases match TRBD2. The chain's CDR3 is CSVRTSLDEQFF. In DNA, the CDR3 is TGCAGCGTCAGGACTAGCTTGGATGAGCAGTTCTTC.